One sample yielded the 22 T cell receptor beta chains listed below, sequenced in a study of T cells in Graves' hyperthyroidism and ophthalmopathy. The source material, RNA transcripts, was used to amplify TCR beta CDR3 regions. TCR CDR3 underwent first-round RT-PCR with the HTBI primer set. One entry per CDR3 protein results from TCRdb running MiXCR on the multiplex PCR reads. The sample gives approximately 410,000 distinct CDR3 sequences, 14% to 15% of which show up once; less than 15% is in the top ten. The sample consisted of blood. The receptor set was obtained from a man aged 18 to 29 with Graves' ophthalmopathy.

This clonotype has at least ten counts. The chain employs TRBV2 and TRBJ2-7; unclear D gene. Trimming removed 8 bases at V and 3 bases at J, with 17 bases between. The CDR3 has 14 amino acids. Germline assignment: CDR1 SNHLY and CDR2 FYNNEI. CDR3: CASFPSSELYEQYF. Written as DNA, the CDR3 is TGTGCCAGCTTCCCGTCCTCGGAGCTCTACGAGCAGTACTTC.

This clonotype showed up many times. The chain couples TRBV18 to TRBJ2-7; D call uncertain. Deletions cut 5 bases from V and 1 base from J, with 15 bases between. The germline gives CDR1 KGHSH, CDR2 LQKENI. There are 15 residues in the CDR3. The chain's CDR3 is CASSSVPGVSYEQYF. Here the CDR3 DNA reads TGTGCCAGCTCAAGTGTCCCGGGTGTATCCTACGAGCAGTACTTC.

The table lists this clonotype with many counts. The rearrangement links TRBV14 to TRBJ2-1, with 10 positions matching TRBD2. Germline-derived CDR1 and CDR2 are SGHDN and FVKESK. This CDR3 is built from 16 residues. V gave up 5 bases and J gave up 2 bases; unmatched junction bases: 6. CDR3 in amino acids: CASSALAGAPYNEQFF. In DNA, the CDR3 is TGTGCCAGCAGCGCGCTAGCGGGAGCACCCTACAATGAGCAGTTCTTC.

The gene calls are TRBV6-1 and TRBJ1-4, with D tentatively TRBD1 (5 bases). The CDR3 runs 15 residues. Germline-derived CDR1 and CDR2 are MNHNS and SASEGT. V dropped 7 bases and J dropped 3 bases, with 15 bases sitting between them. The CDR3 loop is CASTTTGVANEKLFF. The CDR3 coding sequence is TGTGCCAGCACCACAACGGGGGTGGCTAATGAAAAACTGTTTTTT.

The V and J genes are TRBV12-3 or TRBV12-4 and TRBJ1-5; TRBD1 aligns across 7 bases. The CDR3 runs to 15 residues. V shed 1 base and J 6 bases; nucleotides not matched to a gene: 6. CDR3 protein: CASSLDGTEGQPQHF. The CDR3 nucleotides are TGTGCCAGCAGTTTAGACGGGACAGAAGGTCAGCCCCAGCATTTT.

In this sample, this clonotype turned up a few times. The chain carries TRBV19 and TRBJ2-6; no reliable D call. Germline CDR1 is LNHDA and CDR2 is SQIVND (reference sequence). Trimming left V 4 bases short and J 1 base short, with 11 bases between. CDR3 length equals 16 residues. This chain's CDR3 is CASSTYSGSGANVLTF. CDR3 coding DNA: TGTGCCAGTAGTACCTACTCAGGTTCTGGGGCCAACGTCCTGACTTTC. The whole variable domain, remainder taken from reference TRBV19 and TRBJ2-6, is DGGITQSPKYLFRKEGQNVTLSCEQNLNHDAMYWYRQDPGQGLRLIYYSQIVNDFQKGDIAEGYSVSREKKESFPLTVTSAQKNPTAFYLCASSTYSGSGANVLTFGAGSRLTVL.

The J gene is TRBJ1-2, the V gene TRBV3-1; 11 bases map to TRBD1. The ends lost 4 bases at V and 7 bases at J; junction bases unmatched: 8. Germline V gene data show CDR1 as LGHDT and CDR2 as YNNKEL (reference sequence). This CDR3 is built from 15 residues. CDR3 in DNA: TGTGCCAGCAGCCCGAACCGGGACAGGGGGGGTGGCTACACCTTC. Translating it yields CASSPNRDRGGGYTF.

The sample holds a few counts of this clonotype. The chain uses TRBV9 and TRBJ2-6; TRBD2 aligns across 10 bases. From germline, CDR1 is SGDLS and CDR2 YYNGEE. The CDR3 is made up of 17 amino acids. The J segment lost 4 bases and the V segment lost 2 bases, leaving 6 bases of the junction unmatched. CDR3 DNA: TGTGCCAGCAGCGTGGCTAGCGGGAGTTCGGGGGCCAACGTCCTGACTTTC. Translating it yields CASSVASGSSGANVLTF. The complete variable domain, with remaining parts taken from reference TRBV9 and TRBJ2-6, reads DSGVTQTPKHLITATGQRVTLRCSPRSGDLSVYWYQQSLDQGLQFLIQYYNGEERAKGNILERFSAQQFPDLHSELNLSSLELGDSALYFCASSVASGSSGANVLTFGAGSRLTVL.

This clonotype has at least ten counts. The chain uses TRBV4-1 and TRBJ2-1, with D maybe TRBD2 (5 bases). Germline CDR1 reads MGHRA; CDR2 reads YSYEKL. The CDR3 is made up of 16 amino acids. V lost 5 bases and J 3 bases, leaving 17 bases between the germline ends. CDR3 sequence reads: CASSMRGGGFYNEQFF. In DNA, the CDR3 is TGCGCCAGCAGCATGCGAGGCGGCGGGTTCTACAATGAGCAGTTCTTC.

This clonotype was counted many times. The gene calls are TRBV24-1 and TRBJ2-3; the match to TRBD1 covers 7 bases. The CDR3 sequence is 14 residues long. J was trimmed by 2 bases and V by 8 bases; bases with no gene match: 6. CDR1 is KGHDR, CDR2 SFDVKD, per germline. CDR3 residues: CATIETGNTDTQYF. The CDR3 DNA follows: TGTGCCACCATCGAGACAGGGAACACAGATACGCAGTATTTT.

This clonotype was seen at least ten times. The chain recombines TRBV10-3 with TRBJ1-1; D possibly corresponds to TRBD1 (6 bases). Germline values: CDR1 ENHRY, CDR2 SYGVKD. V lost 8 bases, J lost 5 bases, and 12 bases lay in between. This CDR3 contains 12 residues. This CDR3 is CAIQQGGTEAFF. For the CDR3, the DNA is TGTGCCATCCAACAGGGCGGGACTGAAGCTTTCTTT.

This clonotype was detected many times. This chain uses TRBV30 with TRBJ2-7, with 7 bases identical to TRBD1. The CDR3 totals 13 residues. The trim removed 2 bases at V and 2 bases at J, leaving 3 bases unmatched. CDR1 and CDR2 from the germline V gene are GTSNPN and SVGIG (reference sequence). CDR3 region: CAWSWQGAYEQYF. In DNA, the CDR3 is TGTGCCTGGAGTTGGCAGGGGGCCTACGAGCAGTACTTC.

This rearrangement joins TRBV15 to TRBJ1-1; D remains ambiguous. V dropped 0 bases and J dropped 11 bases, with 10 bases sitting between them. This CDR3 contains 12 residues. Germline V gene lookup returns CDR1 LNHNV and CDR2 YYDKDF (reference sequence). CDR3 in amino acids: CATSRDRPPAFF. As DNA, the CDR3 is TGTGCCACCAGCAGAGATCGCCCACCGGCTTTCTTT.

This clonotype has a count of ten or more. V and J are TRBV15 and TRBJ2-7, with D perhaps matching TRBD2 (6 bases). The CDR3 consists of 14 residues. Germline CDR1 reads LNHNV; CDR2 reads YYDKDF (reference sequence). V was pared by 5 bases and J by 2 bases, with 13 bases between. The CDR3 here is CATSWGDGPYEQYF. As DNA, the CDR3 is TGTGCCACCAGCTGGGGGGACGGACCCTACGAGCAGTACTTC.

The V call is TRBV19, the J call TRBJ2-2; 7 bases line up with TRBD1. Germline V gives CDR1 LNHDA, CDR2 SQIVND (reference sequence). J was trimmed by 0 bases and V by 1 base; bases with no gene match: 2. The CDR3 is made up of 16 amino acids. The CDR3, as DNA: TGTGCCAGTAGTATAGGGGGGACAGCGAACACCGGGGAGCTGTTTTTT. Translated, it gives CASSIGGTANTGELFF.

J is TRBJ2-3 and V is TRBV6-1, with D unresolved. V lost 4 bases, J lost 0 bases, and 17 bases lay in between. Germline-derived CDR1 and CDR2 are MNHNS and SASEGT. The CDR3 runs to 17 residues. The CDR3 reads CASSVSTHGSSTDTQYF. The CDR3 DNA is TGTGCCAGCAGTGTTTCAACCCATGGATCTAGCACAGATACGCAGTATTTT.

This clonotype was observed many times. The chain links TRBV30 to TRBJ2-3, with D maybe TRBD1 (5 bases). Germline lookup yields CDR1 GTSNPN and CDR2 SVGIG (reference sequence). Trimming stripped 0 bases from V and 3 bases from J, with 10 bases between. The CDR3 loop spans 14 amino acids. The CDR3 spells CAWSVQDGTDTQYF. The CDR3 DNA follows: TGTGCCTGGAGTGTACAGGACGGGACAGATACGCAGTATTTT.

The J gene is TRBJ2-3, the V gene TRBV4-1; a weak D match, TRBD2 (6 bases). Germline CDR1 is MGHRA and CDR2 is YSYEKL. Trimming stripped 0 bases from V and 1 base from J, with 20 bases between. The CDR3 extends over 19 amino acids. DNA for the CDR3: TGCGCCAGCAGCCAAGAGGAGGTTAGCGGCGGCTCTCGCACAGATACGCAGTATTTT. The encoded protein is CASSQEEVSGGSRTDTQYF.

This clonotype has just one count. Since a much larger clone is just one base distant, this may be a read error. The chain recombines TRBV7-9 with TRBJ2-3, with D tentatively TRBD1 or TRBD2 (6 bases each). The germline V gene encodes CDR1 SEHNR and CDR2 FQNEAQ (reference sequence). V lost 5 bases and J lost 2, with 20 bases in between. This CDR3 comprises 17 residues. The CDR3 loop is CASSPREGGLYTDTQYF. The DNA for the CDR3 is TGTGCCAGCAGCCCTAGGGAAGGGGGGCTGTACACAGATACGCAGTATTTT.

This clonotype was observed many times. The chain joins TRBV5-4 to TRBJ2-1, with 7 bases lining up with TRBD2. Germline values: CDR1 SGHNT, CDR2 YYREEE (reference sequence). This CDR3 has 13 amino acids. Losses at the gene ends were 4 bases for V and 5 bases for J; bases not matched to a gene: 3. CDR3 loop: CASSGGDNNEQFF. CDR3 DNA sequence: TGTGCCAGCAGCGGGGGGGATAACAATGAGCAGTTCTTC.

The rearrangement joins TRBV27 to TRBJ2-2; perhaps TRBD2 as D (6 bases). The CDR3 length is 14 residues. The germline gives CDR1 MNHEY, CDR2 SMNVEV (reference sequence). V was shortened by 4 bases and J by 3 bases, with 9 bases between the two germline ends. DNA of the CDR3: TGTGCCAGCAGTTCGGGACTCTACACCGGGGAGCTGTTTTTT. Its protein is CASSSGLYTGELFF.

With respect to this clonotype: Mismatch with germline at one junction end may stem from a read error. The chain joins TRBV20-1 to TRBJ2-5; perhaps D is TRBD1 or TRBD2 (5 bases each). The CDR3 extends over 14 amino acids. Germline CDR1 reads DFQATT; CDR2 reads SNEGSKA (reference sequence). The CDR3 DNA follows: TGCAGTGCTAGGCAGGGAGCTTCACAAGAGACCCGGTACTTC. This gives the protein CSARQGASQETRYF.